This T cell receptor beta chain was retrieved from a study of Tregs in tolerant kidney transplant recipients. TCRdb's copy holds only in-frame clones and misses some; the assay was immunoSEQ multiplex PCR. The sample consists of fewer than 70,000 clones, about four fifths of them appearing once. The CDR3 sequence is 18 residues long. Trimming cost V 3 bases and J 0 bases, with 21 bases left between them. Germline-derived CDR1 and CDR2 are SGHVS and FQNEAQ. This chain connects TRBV7-8 to TRBJ2-7, with D perhaps being TRBD1 or TRBD2 (5 bases each). This TCR was recovered from a human donor in good health. The specimen was CD4+ T cells from blood. CDR3 in DNA: TGTGCCAGCAGCTTCCCTTCAACGGGACGGAAGAGCTCCTACGAGCAGTACTTC. Protein sequence: CASSFPSTGRKSSYEQYF.